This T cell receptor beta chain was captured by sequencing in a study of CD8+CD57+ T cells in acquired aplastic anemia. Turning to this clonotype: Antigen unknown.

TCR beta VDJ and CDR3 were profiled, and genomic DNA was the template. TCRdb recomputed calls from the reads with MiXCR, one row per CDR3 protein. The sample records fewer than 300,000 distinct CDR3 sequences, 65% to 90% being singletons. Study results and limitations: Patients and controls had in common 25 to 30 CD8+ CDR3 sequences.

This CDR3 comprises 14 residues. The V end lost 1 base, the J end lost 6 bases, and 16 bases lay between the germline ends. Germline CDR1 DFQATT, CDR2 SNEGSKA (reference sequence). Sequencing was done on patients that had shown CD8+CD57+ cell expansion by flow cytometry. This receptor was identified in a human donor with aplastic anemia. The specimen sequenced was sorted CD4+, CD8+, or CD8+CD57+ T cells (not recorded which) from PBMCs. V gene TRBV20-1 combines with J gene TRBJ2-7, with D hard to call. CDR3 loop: CSARALAAAGEQYF. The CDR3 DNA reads TGCAGTGCTAGAGCCCTGGCAGCCGCCGGCGAGCAGTACTTC.